This is a list of T cell receptor beta chains from one sample in a study of regulatory T cells in long-lasting Graves disease. TCRdb re-analysed the multiplex PCR reads in MiXCR, keeping a single row per CDR3 protein. The table includes 250,000 or so distinct CDR3 sequences, around 18% detected once. This same sample was also part of a study on T cells in Graves' hyperthyroidism and ophthalmopathy.

Here the sequenced sample was peripheral blood mononuclear cells (PBMCs), taken at new diagnosis, from a patient treated with antithyroid drugs. The receptors derive from a woman aged 30 to 39 with Graves disease. CDR3s include the opening cysteine and the closing phenylalanine or tryptophan. Each record gives: J gene, V gene, CDR3 protein.

J gene: TRBJ2-1
V gene: TRBV19
CDR3 protein: CATNLGGAVNEQFF

J gene: TRBJ2-7
V gene: TRBV11-2
CDR3 protein: CASSLGRATGYEQYF

J gene: TRBJ2-1
V gene: TRBV12-3/TRBV12-4
CDR3 protein: CASSSPRSGAYNEQFF

J gene: TRBJ2-1
V gene: TRBV24-1
CDR3 protein: CATSDPTRGDNEQFF

J gene: TRBJ2-7
V gene: TRBV12-3/TRBV12-4
CDR3 protein: CASSFQSYEQYF

J gene: TRBJ2-5
V gene: TRBV20-1
CDR3 protein: CSASRSGGAGETQYF

J gene: TRBJ2-1
V gene: TRBV2
CDR3 protein: CASRQRDESYNEQFF

J gene: TRBJ1-6
V gene: TRBV20-1
CDR3 protein: CSARVGAGSPLHF

J gene: TRBJ1-5
V gene: TRBV12-3/TRBV12-4
CDR3 protein: CASSRTGDQPQHF

J gene: TRBJ2-1
V gene: TRBV20-1
CDR3 protein: CSARGTGGSYNEQFF